This T cell receptor (beta chain) was profiled in a study of blood T cell repertoires in COVID-19. On the study more broadly: From T cells, B-cell-depleted T cells, or PBMCs came the material, which was cDNA or gDNA.

This CDR3 is built from 13 residues. The V and J ends lost 7 bases and 0 bases respectively, with 7 bases between them. Per the germline V gene, CDR1 is SNHLY and CDR2 is FYNNEI. Assay used: immunoSEQ multiplex PCR; TCRdb lists only in-frame clones, some missing. The table records hundreds of thousands of clones, nearly 90% of them present only once. The sample comprised PBMCs or T cells enriched from blood (not recorded which). This chain joins TRBV2 and TRBJ1-5; D is uncertain. The origin of this receptor is a man under 40 who had been exposed to COVID-19. The CDR3, as DNA: TGTGCCAGCATGCGGGATAGCAATCAGCCCCAGCATTTT. It translates to CASMRDSNQPQHF.